The 10 T cell receptor beta chains reported below all come from one sample, sequenced in a study of blood T cell repertoires in COVID-19 (dated by TCRdb to 2018 to 2021). Library creation used the immunoSEQ multiplex PCR assay. TCRdb took over this immuneACCESS table, retaining in-frame rearrangements with V and J assigned. Such tables are incomplete; in checked studies, under half of the missing clones stem from an unresolved V gene, and the remainder is unexplained. Within this sample are about 150,000 clones, with approximately 90% of them counted one time only. The top ten hold 10% to 15% of the sample. Input material: peripheral blood. The origin of the receptors is a man between 18 and 29 years old with COVID-19, enrolled during active disease.

J is TRBJ2-7 and V is TRBV10-2; 11 nucleotides align to TRBD2. CDR3 length: 14 residues. Germline CDR1 reads WSHSY; CDR2 reads SAAADI. Germline trimming cut 8 bases from V and 1 base from J; bases unmatched to any gene: 4. CDR3: CASSSGRRSYEQYF. As DNA, the CDR3 is TGCGCCAGCTCTAGCGGGAGGAGATCCTACGAGCAGTACTTC.

The gene calls are TRBV19 and TRBJ1-6; D remains unclear. V lost 2 bases and J lost 9, with 17 bases in between. Germline CDR1 and CDR2: LNHDA and SQIVND (reference sequence). The CDR3 is made up of 16 amino acids. The CDR3 loop is CASSIWSGSGVSPLHF. The CDR3 DNA reads TGTGCCAGTAGTATATGGTCTGGGAGCGGGGTTTCACCCCTCCACTTT.

The chain carries TRBV4-1 and TRBJ1-5; D gene uncertain. V was shortened by 0 bases and J by 3 bases, with 18 bases between the two germline ends. The germline V gene encodes CDR1 MGHRA and CDR2 YSYEKL. The CDR3 contains 18 residues. The DNA for the CDR3 is TGCGCCAGCAGCCAAGATGTGCGGAAGGCTCGACCCAATCAGCCCCAGCATTTT. Protein sequence: CASSQDVRKARPNQPQHF.

This chain uses TRBV6-6 with TRBJ1-2; 7 nucleotides match TRBD1. The junction had 6 bases not matched to a gene; V was cut back by 2 bases and J by 3 bases. This CDR3 is built from 15 residues. The germline V gene encodes CDR1 MNHNY and CDR2 SVGAGI (reference sequence). Here the CDR3 DNA reads TGTGCCAGCAGTTACCATCCGGGACAGTACTATGGCTACACCTTC. This gives the protein CASSYHPGQYYGYTF.

V usage is TRBV12-2 and J usage is TRBJ2-7; TRBD2 was called by the table and not checked on the DNA. TRBV12-2 is reported as a pseudogene. This CDR3 is built from 16 residues. CDR3 in DNA: TGTGCAAGTCGTTTCGGACTAGCGCTCAGCTCCTACGAGCAGTACTTC. Translating it yields CASRFGLALSSYEQYF.

V usage is TRBV11-3 and J usage is TRBJ2-1, with 10 bases that match TRBD2. V lost 1 base to trimming and J lost 5 bases; unmatched junction nucleotides: 2. CDR1 is SGHNT and CDR2 is YENEEA in the germline V gene. There are 15 residues in the CDR3. Here the CDR3 reads CASSLALAGDNEQFF. CDR3 nucleotides: TGTGCCAGCAGCTTAGCTCTAGCGGGAGACAATGAGCAGTTCTTC.

The sample holds a few counts of this clone. The rearrangement joins TRBV5-1 to TRBJ2-1; possibly TRBD1 for D (6 bases). V lost 5 bases and J lost 4, with 7 bases in between. The CDR3 loop spans 12 amino acids. Germline values: CDR1 SGHRS, CDR2 YFSETQ. The CDR3 DNA is TGCGCCAGCAGAACAGGGTACAATGAGCAGTTCTTC. This translates into CASRTGYNEQFF.

V usage is TRBV28 and J usage is TRBJ1-2; 8 nucleotides match TRBD1. J lost 8 bases, V lost 5 bases, and 4 bases had no gene match. CDR3 length: 12 amino acids. CDR1 and CDR2 from the germline V gene are MDHEN and SYDVKM. The CDR3, as DNA: TGTGCCAGCAGTCAGGGGGCGGAAGGCTACACCTTC. Translating it yields CASSQGAEGYTF.

The chain carries TRBV5-1 and TRBJ2-7; 11 nucleotides match TRBD1. J gave up 3 bases and V 0 bases, and 2 bases lay outside the gene matches. Germline V lookup: CDR1 SGHRS, CDR2 YFSETQ. The CDR3 loop spans 15 amino acids. CDR3 nucleotides: TGCGCCAGCAGCTTGGGGGACAGGGGGTTCTACGAGCAGTACTTC. This gives the protein CASSLGDRGFYEQYF.

The rearrangement links TRBV24-1 to TRBJ2-3, with TRBD2 matching 9 bases. The CDR3 runs 17 residues. Germline V gives CDR1 KGHDR, CDR2 SFDVKD. The ends lost 2 bases at V and 6 bases at J; junction bases unmatched: 11. The CDR3 sequence is CATSDYLTSGFGDTQYF. CDR3 DNA sequence: TGTGCCACCAGTGATTACCTGACTAGCGGCTTTGGGGATACGCAGTATTTT.